The clone carrying this T cell receptor beta chain was picked up a small number of times. Its antigen is unidentified. TCR alpha and TCR beta cDNA libraries carrying sample barcodes and UMIs came from 5'RACE with constant-segment primers. TCRdb re-called the 5' RACE reads through MiXCR, storing one row per CDR3 protein. The sample gives approximately 500,000 distinct CDR3 sequences, 20% to 30% of which show up once; under 15% is in the top ten. This entry is derived from a study of T-cell memory formation after mild COVID-19. For the study at large: Among the donors, TCR clusters were largely specific to each donor.

CDR3 length equals 14 residues. Trimming stripped 5 bases from V and 6 bases from J, with 12 bases between. Germline V gives CDR1 KGHDR, CDR2 SFDVKD. General study results and limits: Day 15 to 85 contractors were CD4/CD8 balanced; later expanders leaned CD4+. Cross-reactive memory apparently joined, as some responding clones appeared in pre-infection memory.

This chain uses TRBV24-1 with TRBJ2-2; D perhaps matches TRBD2 (5 bases). This TCR derives from an adult woman who had mild COVID-19 (a few samples of this study predate the infection). Cell type and time point are not known. The sequencing sample was made of PBMCs or a T cell subset sorted from them (not recorded which). The CDR3 bases are TGTGCCACCAGTGTGCCGGGGTTTCCCGGGGAGCTGTTTTTT. Its translation is CATSVPGFPGELFF.